Each of the 23 T cell receptor beta chains below was sequenced from the same sample in a study of shared T cell receptors in the human thymus. Sequencing used immunoSEQ multiplex PCR; TCRdb keeps in-frame clones, though not all of them. Altogether 700,000 or so clones are present, 80% to 90% being singletons, with the ten largest covering about 0.0098%. These data are also associated with another study on human thymus T cells.

The source material was thymocytes. The receptors stem from a girl less than two years old with a congenital heart defect.

The chain combines TRBV5-1 with TRBJ1-1, with a weak D call TRBD1 (6 bases). V shed 4 bases and J shed 5 bases, with 18 bases lying between them. CDR1 and CDR2 from the germline V gene are SGHRS and YFSETQ. The length of the CDR3 is 15 residues. This CDR3 is CASSGTPGDETEAFF. The CDR3 nucleotides are TGCGCCAGCAGCGGAACCCCAGGGGACGAGACTGAAGCTTTCTTT. The full variable domain, in which reference TRBV5-1 and TRBJ1-1 provide the parts outside the CDR3, is KAGVTQTPRYLIKTRGQQVTLSCSPISGHRSVSWYQQTPGQGLQFLFEYFSETQRNKGNFPGRFSGRQFSNSRSEMNVSTLELGDSALYLCASSGTPGDETEAFFGQGTRLTVV.

The chain has TRBV7-9 and TRBJ2-5; 9 bases fit TRBD2. The CDR3 totals 17 residues. V was pared by 0 bases and J by 0 bases, with 5 bases of the junction left unmatched. CDR1 SEHNR and CDR2 FQNEAQ come from the germline V gene (reference sequence). The CDR3 DNA follows: TGTGCCAGCAGCTTAGCGCCGAGCGGGGGGTACCAAGAGACCCAGTACTTC. Translating gives CASSLAPSGGYQETQYF.

This clone has only a few counts. The chain joins TRBV4-3 to TRBJ2-3; 7 bases agree with TRBD2. Germline V gene sequence: CDR1 LGHNA, CDR2 YSLEER. J lost 8 bases, V lost 2 bases, and 7 bases had no gene match. The CDR3 contains 14 residues. The CDR3 nucleotides are TGCGCCAGCAGCCAACGACCGACTAGCCCTACGCAGTATTTT. Its translation: CASSQRPTSPTQYF.

The chain couples TRBV7-9 to TRBJ2-5; TRBD1 agrees at 7 bases. CDR3 length: 16 residues. J gave up 2 bases and V 5 bases, and 11 bases lay outside the gene matches. Per the germline V gene, CDR1 is SEHNR and CDR2 is FQNEAQ (reference sequence). The CDR3 DNA reads as TGTGCCAGCAGCACCCAATCAGGGACAGTTCAAGAGACCCAGTACTTC. Translated, it gives CASSTQSGTVQETQYF.

The chain carries TRBV6-5 and TRBJ2-5; possibly TRBD1 for D (5 bases). Germline loops: CDR1 MNHEY, CDR2 SVGAGI. V was cut by 2 bases and J by 4 bases, with 14 bases left in between. The CDR3 has 15 amino acids. CDR3 nucleotide sequence: TGTGCCAGCAGTTACAGGGGTTTCACAAGAGAGACCCAGTACTTC. As protein: CASSYRGFTRETQYF.

This chain joins TRBV10-3 and TRBJ1-2, with TRBD1 identical over 7 bases. The CDR3 sequence is 17 residues long. In germline, CDR1 is ENHRY, CDR2 SYGVKD. The junction had 19 bases not matched to a gene; V was cut back by 4 bases and J by 8 bases. CDR3 sequence (DNA): TGTGCCATCAGTGGCCCAATTACCCACAGGGGCGGTCTCGGCTACACCTTC. Translation gives CAISGPITHRGGLGYTF.

The rearrangement links TRBV6-1 to TRBJ2-2, with D possibly being TRBD1 (5 bases). Germline lookup yields CDR1 MNHNS and CDR2 SASEGT. The CDR3 sequence is 17 residues long. Deletions cut 4 bases from V and 0 bases from J, with 15 bases between. This CDR3 reads CASSGRTSPPNTGELFF. DNA of the CDR3: TGTGCCAGCAGTGGAAGGACATCACCTCCGAACACCGGGGAGCTGTTTTTT.

In regard to this clone: Germline is not matched at one junction end, which may reflect a read error. The gene calls are TRBV18 and TRBJ2-1, with 8 positions matching TRBD1. This CDR3 spans 17 amino acids. Germline assignment: CDR1 KGHSH and CDR2 LQKENI. DNA of the CDR3: TGTGCCAGCTCACCATCGGAGGGGACAGGTAATTTCCCTCTACGAGTCTTC. It is translated as CASSPSEGTGNFPLRVF.

In DNA, the CDR3 is TGCGCCAGCAGCCTAACCCATCCCAGGGGTCCCCGCAATCAGCCCCAGCATTTT. It translates to CASSLTHPRGPRNQPQHF. The V and J genes are TRBV4-1 and TRBJ1-5; weak D call: TRBD1 (6 bases). The CDR3 has 18 amino acids. Trimming removed 4 bases at V and 2 bases at J, with 21 bases between. CDR1 is MGHRA, CDR2 YSYEKL, per germline.

CDR3 DNA: TGTGCCAGCAGTTCAGCCGCCGGGACAGCCACCGCGTGGTGGCCCCAGCATTTT. This gives the protein CASSSAAGTATAWWPQHF. The chain uses TRBV28 and TRBJ1-5; TRBD1 matches at 7 bases. Germline assignment: CDR1 MDHEN and CDR2 SYDVKM. Trimming removed 4 bases from V and 9 bases from J; junction bases left unmatched: 21. CDR3 length: 18 amino acids. Full variable domain (rest looked up from reference TRBV28 and TRBJ1-5): DVKVTQSSRYLVKRTGEKVFLECVQDMDHENMFWYRQDPGLGLRLIYFSYDVKMKEKGDIPEGYSVSREKKERFSLILESASTNQTSMYLCASSSAAGTATAWWPQHFGDGTRLSIL.

The V gene is TRBV5-5, the J gene TRBJ1-2, with TRBD1 matching 8 bases. V dropped 4 bases and J dropped 2; count of bases not matched to a gene: 7. CDR1 and CDR2 (germline): SGHKS, YYEKEE (reference sequence). The CDR3 has 15 residues. DNA for the CDR3: TGTGCCAGCAGCCCCTGGACAGGGATAAACTATGGCTACACCTTC. Translating it yields CASSPWTGINYGYTF.

The chain has TRBV19 and TRBJ1-1; no clear D. Germline loops: CDR1 LNHDA, CDR2 SQIVND (reference sequence). The CDR3 sequence is 14 residues long. Trimming shortened V by 2 bases and J by 0 bases, and 7 bases separated the two germline ends. DNA of the CDR3: TGTGCCAGTAGTATAACATCGATGAACACTGAAGCTTTCTTT. Translating gives CASSITSMNTEAFF.

CDR3 loop: CASRDVRGKNQPQHF. CDR3 bases: TGTGCCAGTAGGGATGTCAGGGGGAAAAATCAGCCCCAGCATTTT. The genes are TRBV19 and TRBJ1-5, with 7 positions matching TRBD1. The CDR3 is 15 residues long. Germline CDR1 LNHDA, CDR2 SQIVND (reference sequence). J gave up 4 bases and V 6 bases, and 9 bases lay outside the gene matches.

V usage is TRBV5-6 and J usage is TRBJ2-1; 9 bases fit TRBD2. Losses at the gene ends were 4 bases for V and 4 bases for J; bases not matched to a gene: 12. In germline, CDR1 is SGHDT, CDR2 YYEEEE. This CDR3 is 17 amino acids long. The CDR3 loop reads CASSPKGSGGPYNEQFF. The CDR3 nucleotides read TGTGCCAGCAGCCCTAAGGGCAGCGGGGGGCCATACAATGAGCAGTTCTTC.

The V and J genes are TRBV6-5 and TRBJ1-6; the match to TRBD1 covers 9 bases. The CDR3 consists of 15 residues. V was clipped by 6 bases and J by 7 bases; unmatched bases: 7. Germline CDR1 is MNHEY and CDR2 is SVGAGI. The chain's CDR3 is CASSPGQGTNSPLHF. The CDR3 bases are TGTGCCAGCAGCCCTGGACAGGGGACGAATTCACCCCTCCACTTT.

The J gene is TRBJ1-1, the V gene TRBV10-3, with a possible D match to TRBD1 (6 bases). Germline CDR1 ENHRY, CDR2 SYGVKD. The CDR3 consists of 17 residues. V lost 0 bases, J lost 4 bases, and 18 bases lay in between. CDR3 nucleotide sequence: TGTGCCATCAGTGAGTCGGGGGCAGGGGCCTTGTTCACTGAAGCTTTCTTT. As protein: CAISESGAGALFTEAFF.

The V and J genes are TRBV20-1 and TRBJ2-1, with D possibly matching TRBD2 (6 bases). Trimming stripped 8 bases from V and 14 bases from J, with 19 bases between. The CDR3 loop spans 11 amino acids. Germline V gene lookup returns CDR1 DFQATT and CDR2 SNEGSKA (reference sequence). CDR3 DNA sequence: TGCAGTCGAAGGATCCGGGACTCTAAGTTCTTC. Encoded protein: CSRRIRDSKFF.

The rearrangement joins TRBV27 to TRBJ1-4; unclear D gene. CDR3 length: 13 residues. Germline V gene lookup returns CDR1 MNHEY and CDR2 SMNVEV (reference sequence). Trimming removed 8 bases at V and 5 bases at J, with 12 bases between. CDR3 sequence: CASAYGRNEKLFF. CDR3 DNA sequence: TGTGCCAGCGCCTACGGCAGGAATGAAAAACTGTTTTTT.

The chain has TRBV4-1 and TRBJ1-1, with 7 bases matching TRBD1. The J segment lost 2 bases and the V segment lost 3 bases, leaving 12 bases of the junction unmatched. Germline assignment: CDR1 MGHRA and CDR2 YSYEKL. The length of the CDR3 is 17 residues. The CDR3 DNA reads as TGCGCCAGCAGCCACCCAGCGACAGGGACCTTCAACACTGAAGCTTTCTTT. This codes for CASSHPATGTFNTEAFF.

V gene TRBV18 combines with J gene TRBJ2-1; 8 bases are a match to TRBD1. Unmatched junction bases numbered 11, after V lost 8 bases and J lost 2 bases. Per germline, CDR1 KGHSH and CDR2 LQKENI. This CDR3 contains 16 residues. This CDR3 is CASTRTGRPTYNEQFF. The DNA for the CDR3 is TGTGCCAGCACCCGGACAGGGAGGCCTACCTACAATGAGCAGTTCTTC.

The chain uses TRBV6-1 and TRBJ1-2; D gene uncertain. Trimming shortened V by 3 bases and J by 7 bases, and 9 bases separated the two germline ends. The CDR3 is made up of 12 amino acids. Per germline, CDR1 MNHNS and CDR2 SASEGT. The CDR3 spells CASSDGAGGYTF. CDR3 sequence (DNA): TGTGCCAGCAGTGATGGTGCAGGTGGCTACACCTTC.

This chain links TRBV6-4 with TRBJ1-6; 7 nucleotides line up with TRBD1. CDR3 size: 15 residues. V gave up 5 bases and J gave up 7 bases; unmatched junction bases: 8. Germline CDR1 and CDR2: MRHNA and SNTAGT. The CDR3 spells CASSSNDRDNSPLHF. Here the CDR3 DNA reads TGTGCCAGCAGTTCCAATGACAGGGACAATTCACCCCTCCACTTT.

Written as DNA, the CDR3 is TGTGCCAGCAGCCCCCCCGTAGGGGACATACAATCCTACGAGCAGTACTTC. Translating it yields CASSPPVGDIQSYEQYF. The gene calls are TRBV7-2 and TRBJ2-7, with D possibly TRBD1 on 6 matching bases. The V and J ends lost 5 bases and 1 base respectively, with 21 bases between them. The V gene's germline CDR1 is SGHTA and CDR2 FQGNSA. This CDR3 comprises 17 residues. Variable domain in full (rest from reference TRBV7-2 and TRBJ2-7): GAGVSQSPSNKVTEKGKDVELRCDPISGHTALYWYRQSLGQGLEFLIYFQGNSAPDKSGLPSDRFSAERTGGSVSTLTIQRTQQEDSAVYLCASSPPVGDIQSYEQYFGPGTRLTVT.